This TCR beta chain stems from a study of CXCR3-negative and CXCR3-positive naive CD8 T cells. Overall study findings and caveats: Both naive subsets, CXCR3-negative and CXCR3-positive, displayed similar TRBV-TRBJ usage, unlike memory cells. Between one naive subset and the other, surface CD5 was comparable, and TCR strength was inferred from TRB CDR3 properties. Higher TRB CDR3 hydrophobicity marked CXCR3-positive naive cells relative to CXCR3-negative naive cells.

CDR1 SGHRS and CDR2 YFSETQ come from the germline V gene. The CDR3 runs to 13 residues. TRB cDNA was prepared as libraries by UMI-labeled 5' RACE. TCRdb reprocessed the 5' RACE reads; each CDR3 protein has one entry and no DNA is given. This specimen shows 140,000 to 150,000 distinct CDR3 sequences; the ten leading clones hold approximately 0.27%. As to this clonotype: The target antigen is unknown.

This sequence originates from a human donor in good health. Some clones in this sample may be carry-over from other donors' samples. The rearrangement links TRBV5-1 to TRBJ2-7. Sequenced sample: naive CXCR3+ CD8+ T cells from blood. Subset reported: CD45RO-CCR7+CD27+CD95- naive CD8+ T cells expressing CXCR3 (TNR3+). The CDR3 here is CASRADSSYEQYF.